This TCR beta chain was found in a study of CD8 T cells in ankylosing spondylitis. General study findings and limits: It appeared that ankylosing spondylitis blood was characterized by a TCR beta motif of under ten highly homologous variants. There were earlier reports of some motif variants in reactive arthritis synovial fluid and blood. The study looked at matched synovial fluid samples from ankylosing spondylitis patients. Disease-linked clones were reported to be significantly enriched there. CD8+ disease-linked clones were present at relatively low frequencies in blood.

This clonotype occurred a few times. Antigen unknown. TCRdb re-called the 5' RACE reads through MiXCR, storing one row per CDR3 protein. Of about 250,000 distinct CDR3 sequences in the sample, approximately 20% were seen once. With 5 bases clipped from V and 8 bases from J, the junction kept 13 bases outside the gene matches. The CDR3 runs 16 residues. Germline V gives CDR1 MDHEN, CDR2 SYDVKM. The clonotype originates from a male donor with ankylosing spondylitis or in good health (not recorded which). The sequenced material came from blood, either unsorted or a sorted T cell fraction (not recorded which). The chain links TRBV28 to TRBJ2-1, with 9 bases that match TRBD2. Written as DNA, the CDR3 is TGTGCCAGCAGTAGGCAAGTAGCGGGAGTTTTCGATGAGCAGTTCTTC. It codes for CASSRQVAGVFDEQFF.